The clone carrying this TCR beta chain appeared a single time. Antigen unknown. Researchers ran the PCR with 60 Vbeta and 13 Jbeta primers. TCRdb's copy holds only in-frame clones and misses some; the assay was immunoSEQ multiplex PCR. This sample yields around 190,000 clones, of which roughly 87% are seen a single time; approximately 0.98% belongs to the top ten. This entry comes from a study of cytomegalovirus exposure and HLA in healthy donors. Study-wide results and caveats: Researchers counted around 160 TCR beta chains as cytomegalovirus-associated. Indistinguishability led to the exclusion of some V segments, TRBV6-2 and TRBV6-3 included. A later analysis linked a missense DCLRE1C variant to TCR beta V- and J-gene trimming. Most TCR beta V segments were productive about 90% or about 30% of the time in an earlier analysis.

CDR3 length equals 15 residues. V lost 5 bases to trimming and J lost 0 bases; unmatched junction nucleotides: 5. Per germline, CDR1 SNHLY and CDR2 FYNNEI. The chain recombines TRBV2 with TRBJ1-1, with TRBD1 matching over 8 bases. This clonotype was obtained from a boy between 2 and 15 years old in good health and CMV-seronegative. Sequenced sample: PBMCs. CDR3 sequence: CASSNQGAVNTEAFF. As DNA, the CDR3 is TGTGCCAGCAGTAACCAGGGGGCCGTGAACACTGAAGCTTTCTTT. The full variable domain, rest sourced from reference TRBV2 and TRBJ1-1, is EPEVTQTPSHQVTQMGQEVILRCVPISNHLYFYWYRQILGQKVEFLVSFYNNEISEKSEIFDDQFSVERPDGSNFTLKIRSTKLEDSAMYFCASSNQGAVNTEAFFGQGTRLTVV.